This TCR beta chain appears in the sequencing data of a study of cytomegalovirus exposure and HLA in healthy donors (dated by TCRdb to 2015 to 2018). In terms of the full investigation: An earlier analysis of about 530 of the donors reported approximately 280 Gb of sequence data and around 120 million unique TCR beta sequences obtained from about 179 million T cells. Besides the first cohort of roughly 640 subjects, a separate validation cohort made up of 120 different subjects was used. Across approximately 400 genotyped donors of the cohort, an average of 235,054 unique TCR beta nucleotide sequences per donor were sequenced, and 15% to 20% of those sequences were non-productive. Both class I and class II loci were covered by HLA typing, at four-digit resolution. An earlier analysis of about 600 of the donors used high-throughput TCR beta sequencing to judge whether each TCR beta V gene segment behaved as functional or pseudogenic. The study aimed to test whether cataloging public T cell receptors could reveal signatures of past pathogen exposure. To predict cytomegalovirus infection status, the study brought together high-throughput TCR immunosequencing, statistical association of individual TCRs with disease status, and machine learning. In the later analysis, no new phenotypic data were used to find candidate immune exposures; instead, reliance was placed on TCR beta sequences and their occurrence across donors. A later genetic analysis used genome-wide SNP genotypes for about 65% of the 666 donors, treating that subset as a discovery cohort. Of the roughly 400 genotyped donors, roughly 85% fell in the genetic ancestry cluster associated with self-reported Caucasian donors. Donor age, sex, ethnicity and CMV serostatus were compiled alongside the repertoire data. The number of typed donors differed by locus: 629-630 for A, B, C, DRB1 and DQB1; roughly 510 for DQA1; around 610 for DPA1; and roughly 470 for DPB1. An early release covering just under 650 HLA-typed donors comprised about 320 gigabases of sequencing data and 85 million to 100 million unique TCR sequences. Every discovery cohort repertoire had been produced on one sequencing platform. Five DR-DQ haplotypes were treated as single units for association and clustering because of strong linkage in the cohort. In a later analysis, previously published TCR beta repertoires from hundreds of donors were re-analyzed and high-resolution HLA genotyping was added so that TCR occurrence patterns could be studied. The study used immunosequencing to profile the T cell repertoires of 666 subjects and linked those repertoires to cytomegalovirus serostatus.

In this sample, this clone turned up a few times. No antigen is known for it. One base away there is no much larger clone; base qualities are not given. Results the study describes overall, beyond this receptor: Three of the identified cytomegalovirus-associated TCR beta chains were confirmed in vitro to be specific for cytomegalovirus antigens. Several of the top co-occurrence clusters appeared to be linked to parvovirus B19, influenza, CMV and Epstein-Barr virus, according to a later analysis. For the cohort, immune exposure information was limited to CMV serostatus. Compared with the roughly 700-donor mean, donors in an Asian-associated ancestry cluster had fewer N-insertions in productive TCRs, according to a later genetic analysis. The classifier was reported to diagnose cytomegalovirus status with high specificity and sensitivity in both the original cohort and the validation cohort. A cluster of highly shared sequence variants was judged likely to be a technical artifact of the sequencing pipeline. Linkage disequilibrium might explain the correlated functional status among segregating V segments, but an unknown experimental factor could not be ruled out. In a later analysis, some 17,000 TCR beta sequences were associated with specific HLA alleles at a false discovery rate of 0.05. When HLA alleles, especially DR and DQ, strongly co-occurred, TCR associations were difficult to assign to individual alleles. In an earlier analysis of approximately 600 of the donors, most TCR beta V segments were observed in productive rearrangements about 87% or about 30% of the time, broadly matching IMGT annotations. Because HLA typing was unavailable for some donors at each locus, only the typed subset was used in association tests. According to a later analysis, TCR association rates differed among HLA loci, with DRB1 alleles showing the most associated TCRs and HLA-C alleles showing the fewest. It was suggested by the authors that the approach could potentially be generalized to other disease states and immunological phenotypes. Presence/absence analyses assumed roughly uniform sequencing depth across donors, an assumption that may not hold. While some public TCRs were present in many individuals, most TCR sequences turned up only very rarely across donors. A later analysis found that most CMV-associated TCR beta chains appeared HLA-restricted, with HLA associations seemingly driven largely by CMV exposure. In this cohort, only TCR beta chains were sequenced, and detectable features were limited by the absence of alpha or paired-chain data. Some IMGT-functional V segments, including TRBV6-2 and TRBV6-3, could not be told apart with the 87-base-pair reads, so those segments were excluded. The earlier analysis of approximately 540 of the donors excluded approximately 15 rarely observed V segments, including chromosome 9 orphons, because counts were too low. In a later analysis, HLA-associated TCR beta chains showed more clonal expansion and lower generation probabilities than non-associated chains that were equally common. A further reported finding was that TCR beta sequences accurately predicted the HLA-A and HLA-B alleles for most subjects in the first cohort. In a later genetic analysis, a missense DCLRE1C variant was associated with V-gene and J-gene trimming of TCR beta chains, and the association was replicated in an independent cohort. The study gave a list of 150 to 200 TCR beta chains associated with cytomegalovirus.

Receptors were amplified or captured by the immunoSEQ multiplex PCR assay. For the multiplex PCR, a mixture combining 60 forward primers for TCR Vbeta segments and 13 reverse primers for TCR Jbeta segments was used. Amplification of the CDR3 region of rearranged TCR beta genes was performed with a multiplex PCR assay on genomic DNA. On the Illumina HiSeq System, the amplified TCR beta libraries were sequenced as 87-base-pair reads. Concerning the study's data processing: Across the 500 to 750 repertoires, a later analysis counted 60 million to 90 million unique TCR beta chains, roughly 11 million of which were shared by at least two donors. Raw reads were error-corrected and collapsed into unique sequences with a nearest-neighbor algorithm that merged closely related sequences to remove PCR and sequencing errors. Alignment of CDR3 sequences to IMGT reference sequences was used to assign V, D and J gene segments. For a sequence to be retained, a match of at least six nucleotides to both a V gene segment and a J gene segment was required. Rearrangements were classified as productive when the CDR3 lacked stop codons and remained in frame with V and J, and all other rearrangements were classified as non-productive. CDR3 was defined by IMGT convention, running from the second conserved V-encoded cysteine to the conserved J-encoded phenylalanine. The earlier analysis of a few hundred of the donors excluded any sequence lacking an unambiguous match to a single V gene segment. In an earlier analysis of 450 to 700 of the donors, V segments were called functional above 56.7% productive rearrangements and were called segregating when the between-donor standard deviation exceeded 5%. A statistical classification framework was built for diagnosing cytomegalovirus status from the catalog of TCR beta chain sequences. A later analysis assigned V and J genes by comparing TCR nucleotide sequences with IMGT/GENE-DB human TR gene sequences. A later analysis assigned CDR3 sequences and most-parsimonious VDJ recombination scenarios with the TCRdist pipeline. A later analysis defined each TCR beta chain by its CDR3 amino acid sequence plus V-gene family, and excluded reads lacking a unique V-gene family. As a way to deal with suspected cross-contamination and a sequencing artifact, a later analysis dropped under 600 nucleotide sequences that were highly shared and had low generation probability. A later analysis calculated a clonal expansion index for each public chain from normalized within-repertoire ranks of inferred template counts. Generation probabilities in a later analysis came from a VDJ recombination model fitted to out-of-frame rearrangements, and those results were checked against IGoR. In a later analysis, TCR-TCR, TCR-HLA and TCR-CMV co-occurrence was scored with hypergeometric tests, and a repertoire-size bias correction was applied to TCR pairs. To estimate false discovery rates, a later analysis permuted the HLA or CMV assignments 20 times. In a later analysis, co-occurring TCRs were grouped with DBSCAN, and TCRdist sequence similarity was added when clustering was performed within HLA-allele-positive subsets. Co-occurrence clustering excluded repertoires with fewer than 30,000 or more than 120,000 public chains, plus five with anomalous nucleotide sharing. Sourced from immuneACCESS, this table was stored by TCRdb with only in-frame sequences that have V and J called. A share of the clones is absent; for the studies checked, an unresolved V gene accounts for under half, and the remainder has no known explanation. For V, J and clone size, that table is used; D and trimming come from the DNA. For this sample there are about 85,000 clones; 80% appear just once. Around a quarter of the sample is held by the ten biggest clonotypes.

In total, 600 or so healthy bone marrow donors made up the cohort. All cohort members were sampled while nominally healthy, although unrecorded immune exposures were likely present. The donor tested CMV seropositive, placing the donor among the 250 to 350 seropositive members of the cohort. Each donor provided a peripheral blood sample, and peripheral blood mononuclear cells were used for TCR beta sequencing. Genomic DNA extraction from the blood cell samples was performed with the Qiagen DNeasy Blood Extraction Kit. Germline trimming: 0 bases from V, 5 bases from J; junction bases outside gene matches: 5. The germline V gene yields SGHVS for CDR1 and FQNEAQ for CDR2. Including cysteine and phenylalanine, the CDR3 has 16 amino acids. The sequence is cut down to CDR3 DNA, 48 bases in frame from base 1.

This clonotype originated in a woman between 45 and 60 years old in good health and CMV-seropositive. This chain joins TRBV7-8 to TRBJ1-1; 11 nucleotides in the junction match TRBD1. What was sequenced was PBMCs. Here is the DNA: TGTGCCAGCAGCTTAGCTGGGACAGGGGGGAAGACTGAAGCTTTCTTT. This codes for CASSLAGTGGKTEAFF.